The 15 T cell receptor beta chains below were found in one sample sequenced in a study of T cell changes during pregnancy in multiple sclerosis. Repertoires were generated with immunoSEQ multiplex PCR, while TCRdb's copy carries only in-frame clones and drops some. Among roughly 40,000 clones listed, about 85% were seen once. Sequenced here: CD4+ T cells from peripheral blood mononuclear cells, sampled before pregnancy. Receptors were obtained from a female donor with multiple sclerosis, enrolled in a pregnancy study.

J is TRBJ2-1 and V is TRBV19; 14 positions match TRBD2. J lost 8 bases, V lost 5 bases, and 8 bases had no gene match. Germline-derived CDR1 and CDR2 are LNHDA and SQIVND (reference sequence). The CDR3 extends over 16 amino acids. The CDR3 nucleotides are TGTGCCAGTAGTCTCAGACTAGCGGGAGGGCTAGATGAGCAGTTCTTC. This translates into CASSLRLAGGLDEQFF.

The chain employs TRBV4-2 and TRBJ1-1; tentatively, D is TRBD1 (5 bases). CDR1 LGHNA and CDR2 YNFKEQ come from the germline V gene. This CDR3 is built from 16 residues. V was trimmed by 3 bases and J by 3 bases, leaving 17 bases between them. For the CDR3, the DNA is TGTGCCAGCAGCCAGGATTCAGGGATAGTAGACACTGAAGCTTTCTTT. This sequence encodes CASSQDSGIVDTEAFF.

The chain carries TRBV10-1 and TRBJ1-1, with D possibly matching TRBD1 (5 bases). The CDR3 contains 14 residues. V lost 3 bases, J lost 3 bases, and 11 bases lay in between. Germline V lookup: CDR1 WNHNN, CDR2 SYGVQD (reference sequence). The DNA of the CDR3 is TGCGCCAGCAGTGAAGGTTGGGGGGACACTGAAGCTTTCTTT. Residues: CASSEGWGDTEAFF.

The chain has TRBV18 and TRBJ2-7, with a tentative D call TRBD2 (5 bases). V was pared by 3 bases and J by 6 bases, with 15 bases between. The V gene's germline CDR1 is KGHSH and CDR2 LQKENI. The length of the CDR3 is 14 residues. Here the CDR3 reads CASSPSGNRGEQYF. DNA for the CDR3: TGTGCCAGCTCACCTTCGGGAAATCGGGGCGAGCAGTACTTC.

The CDR3 DNA reads TGTGCCTGGAGAGCGGATTCGGGACAGACCATGAATTCACCCCTCCACTTT. Translation gives CAWRADSGQTMNSPLHF. The chain recombines TRBV30 with TRBJ1-6, with TRBD1 matching 7 bases. The CDR3 extends over 17 amino acids. The V segment lost 3 bases and the J segment 7 bases; nucleotides outside the gene matches: 15. The germline CDR1 and CDR2 sequences are GTSNPN and SVGIG (reference sequence).

The rearrangement joins TRBV27 to TRBJ1-2; D may be TRBD1 (6 bases). The length of the CDR3 is 12 residues. V lost 6 bases and J lost 8, with 13 bases in between. Germline V gene lookup returns CDR1 MNHEY and CDR2 SMNVEV (reference sequence). The chain's CDR3 is CASRKGDGGYTF. DNA for the CDR3: TGTGCCAGCAGAAAGGGGGACGGAGGCTACACCTTC.

The chain joins TRBV6-1 to TRBJ1-6, with 8 bases aligning to TRBD1. Germline lookup yields CDR1 MNHNS and CDR2 SASEGT. V shed 7 bases and J 7 bases; nucleotides not matched to a gene: 6. The CDR3 extends over 14 amino acids. CDR3: CASNHRGRNSPLHF. The CDR3 DNA is TGTGCCAGCAACCACAGGGGGAGGAATTCACCCCTCCACTTT.

This chain connects TRBV25-1 to TRBJ1-5; 11 bases fit TRBD1. The CDR3 totals 14 residues. V dropped 4 bases and J dropped 6; count of bases not matched to a gene: 2. Germline V CDR1 and CDR2: MGHDK, SYGVNS. CDR3 nucleotides: TGTGCCAGCAGTGGGACAGGGGGCGTTCAGCCCCAGCATTTT. It encodes CASSGTGGVQPQHF.

The chain uses TRBV6-1 and TRBJ2-7; D possibly corresponds to TRBD1 (6 bases). Germline V gives CDR1 MNHNS, CDR2 SASEGT. V gave up 3 bases and J gave up 3 bases, with 15 bases separating them. The CDR3 runs to 15 residues. The CDR3, as DNA: TGTGCCAGCAGTGAGTCCCAGGGGACCTTCTACGAGCAGTACTTC. It encodes CASSESQGTFYEQYF.

This chain connects TRBV27 to TRBJ2-1, with TRBD1 matching 8 bases. This CDR3 comprises 15 residues. The germline CDR1 and CDR2 sequences are MNHEY and SMNVEV (reference sequence). Losses at the gene ends were 3 bases for V and 6 bases for J; bases not matched to a gene: 7. CDR3: CASSFIKQGGNEQFF. The CDR3 region has the DNA TGTGCCAGCAGTTTTATAAAACAGGGGGGCAATGAGCAGTTCTTC.

This rearrangement joins TRBV18 to TRBJ2-7, with TRBD2 as a possible D gene (5 bases). Looked up from germline, CDR1 is KGHSH and CDR2 is LQKENI. The CDR3 length is 15 residues. V was shortened by 2 bases and J by 2 bases, with 13 bases between the two germline ends. CDR3 in amino acids: CASSPGSGRTYEQYF. CDR3 in DNA: TGTGCCAGCTCACCAGGGAGCGGACGAACCTACGAGCAGTACTTC.

A word on this clone: Other DNA sequences in the same sample also yield this CDR3. Here the CDR3 DNA reads TGTGCCTGGAGTGTCCAGGGCTACGAGCAGTACTTC. The encoded protein is CAWSVQGYEQYF. The chain joins TRBV30 to TRBJ2-7, with D possibly matching TRBD1 (5 bases). Germline assignment: CDR1 GTSNPN and CDR2 SVGIG (reference sequence). V shed 0 bases and J shed 3 bases, with 6 bases lying between them. The CDR3 has 12 residues.

This rearrangement joins TRBV27 to TRBJ2-7; possibly TRBD2 for D (5 bases). CDR1 MNHEY and CDR2 SMNVEV come from the germline V gene (reference sequence). This CDR3 is built from 14 residues. V shed 4 bases and J shed 2 bases, with 12 bases lying between them. CDR3 coding DNA: TGTGCCAGCAGTTCAGGAGGTGGGGCCTACGAGCAGTACTTC. Its protein product is CASSSGGGAYEQYF.

This chain joins TRBV30 and TRBJ1-4; the match to TRBD1 covers 11 bases. The V gene end was trimmed by 5 bases and the J gene end by 8 bases; junction bases not matched to a gene: 7. The CDR3 has 14 amino acids. The V gene's germline CDR1 is GTSNPN and CDR2 SVGIG (reference sequence). CDR3 in amino acids: CAWGPGQGVEKLFF. The CDR3, as DNA: TGTGCCTGGGGACCGGGACAGGGGGTCGAAAAACTGTTTTTT.

This chain uses TRBV18 with TRBJ2-7; 8 positions agree with TRBD1. Germline CDR1 is KGHSH and CDR2 is LQKENI. V shed 3 bases and J 3 bases; nucleotides not matched to a gene: 7. This CDR3 comprises 15 residues. CDR3 nucleotide sequence: TGTGCCAGCTCACCGGGACAGGCCTCACTCTACGAGCAGTACTTC. Translated: CASSPGQASLYEQYF. The full variable domain, in which reference TRBV18 and TRBJ2-7 provide the parts outside the CDR3, is NAGVMQNPRHLVRRRGQEARLRCSPMKGHSHVYWYRQLPEEGLKFMVYLQKENIIDESGMPKERFSAEFPKEGPSILRIQQVVRGDSAAYFCASSPGQASLYEQYFGPGTRLTVT.